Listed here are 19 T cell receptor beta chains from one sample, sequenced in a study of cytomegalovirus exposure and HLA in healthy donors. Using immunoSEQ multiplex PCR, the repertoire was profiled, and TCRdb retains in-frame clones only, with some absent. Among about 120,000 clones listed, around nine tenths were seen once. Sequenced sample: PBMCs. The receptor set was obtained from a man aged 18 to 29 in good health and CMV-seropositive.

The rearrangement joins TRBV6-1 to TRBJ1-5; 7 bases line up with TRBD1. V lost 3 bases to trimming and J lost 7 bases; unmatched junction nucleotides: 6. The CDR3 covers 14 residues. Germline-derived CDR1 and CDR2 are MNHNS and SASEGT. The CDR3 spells CASSEVDREQPQHF. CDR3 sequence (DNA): TGTGCCAGCAGTGAGGTAGACAGGGAGCAGCCCCAGCATTTT.

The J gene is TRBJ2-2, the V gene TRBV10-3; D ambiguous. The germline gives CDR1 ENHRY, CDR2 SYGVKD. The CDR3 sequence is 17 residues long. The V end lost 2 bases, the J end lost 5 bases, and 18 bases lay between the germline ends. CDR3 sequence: CAISEAVKAGLTGELFF. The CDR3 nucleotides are TGTGCCATCAGTGAGGCTGTTAAGGCAGGCCTGACCGGGGAGCTGTTTTTT.

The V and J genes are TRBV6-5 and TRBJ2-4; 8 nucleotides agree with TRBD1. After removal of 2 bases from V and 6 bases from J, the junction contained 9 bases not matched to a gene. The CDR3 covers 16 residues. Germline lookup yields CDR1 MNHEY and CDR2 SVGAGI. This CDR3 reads CASSYGKTGAANIQYF. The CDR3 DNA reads TGTGCCAGCAGTTACGGGAAGACAGGGGCGGCAAACATTCAGTACTTC.

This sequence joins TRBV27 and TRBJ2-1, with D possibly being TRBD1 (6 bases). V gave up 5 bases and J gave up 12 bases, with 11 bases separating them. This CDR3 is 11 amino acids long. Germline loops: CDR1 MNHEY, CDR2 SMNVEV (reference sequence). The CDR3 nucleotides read TGTGCCAGCAGTCTAGGACAGATGCAGTTCTTC. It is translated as CASSLGQMQFF.

In nucleotides, the CDR3 is TGCGCCAGCAGCCCGCGGCCCGGACAGGGCTACAATGAGCAGTTCTTC. Protein product: CASSPRPGQGYNEQFF. J is TRBJ2-1 and V is TRBV5-1; TRBD1 matches at 8 bases. Germline CDR1 SGHRS, CDR2 YFSETQ. The V segment lost 4 bases and the J segment 3 bases; nucleotides outside the gene matches: 9. The CDR3 sequence is 16 residues long.

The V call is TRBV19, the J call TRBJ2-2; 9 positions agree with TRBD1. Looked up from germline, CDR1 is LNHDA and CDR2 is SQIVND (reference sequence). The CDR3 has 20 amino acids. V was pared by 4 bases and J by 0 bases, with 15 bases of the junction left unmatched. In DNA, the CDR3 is TGTGCCAGTAGTACCGGCCAGACAGGGGGGGGACCAACGAACACCGGGGAGCTGTTTTTT. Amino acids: CASSTGQTGGGPTNTGELFF. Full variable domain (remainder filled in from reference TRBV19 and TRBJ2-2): DGGITQSPKYLFRKEGQNVTLSCEQNLNHDAMYWYRQDPGQGLRLIYYSQIVNDFQKGDIAEGYSVSREKKESFPLTVTSAQKNPTAFYLCASSTGQTGGGPTNTGELFFGEGSRLTVL.

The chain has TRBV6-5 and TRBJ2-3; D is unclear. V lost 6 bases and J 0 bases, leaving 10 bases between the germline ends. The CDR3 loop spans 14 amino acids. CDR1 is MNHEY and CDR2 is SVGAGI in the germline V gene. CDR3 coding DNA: TGTGCCAGCAGGAACAGACGGAGCACAGATACGCAGTATTTT. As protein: CASRNRRSTDTQYF.

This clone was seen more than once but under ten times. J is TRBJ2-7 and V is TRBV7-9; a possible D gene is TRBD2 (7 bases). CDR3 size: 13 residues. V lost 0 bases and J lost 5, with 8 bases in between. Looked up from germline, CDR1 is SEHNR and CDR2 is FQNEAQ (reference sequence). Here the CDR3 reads CASSLAGGHEQYF. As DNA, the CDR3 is TGTGCCAGCAGCTTAGCGGGGGGGCACGAGCAGTACTTC.

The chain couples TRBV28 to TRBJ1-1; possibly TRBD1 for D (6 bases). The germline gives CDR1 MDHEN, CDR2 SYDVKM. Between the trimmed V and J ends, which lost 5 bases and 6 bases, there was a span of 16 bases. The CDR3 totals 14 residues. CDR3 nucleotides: TGTGCCAGCAGTCTAGGGGGGGCCAAGGCTGAAGCTTTCTTT. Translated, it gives CASSLGGAKAEAFF. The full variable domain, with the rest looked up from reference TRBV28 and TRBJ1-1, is DVKVTQSSRYLVKRTGEKVFLECVQDMDHENMFWYRQDPGLGLRLIYFSYDVKMKEKGDIPEGYSVSREKKERFSLILESASTNQTSMYLCASSLGGAKAEAFFGQGTRLTVV.

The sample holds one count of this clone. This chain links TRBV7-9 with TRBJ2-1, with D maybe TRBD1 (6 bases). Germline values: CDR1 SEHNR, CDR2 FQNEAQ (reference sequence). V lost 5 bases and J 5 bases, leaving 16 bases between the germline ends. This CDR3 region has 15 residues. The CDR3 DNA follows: TGTGCCAGCAGCCCCGGGACACCCGGAGACAATGAGCAGTTCTTC. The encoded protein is CASSPGTPGDNEQFF.

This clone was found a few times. The CDR3 nucleotides read TGTGCCAGCACCGGGACAGGCCTAAAACTGTTTTTT. Residues: CASTGTGLKLFF. This chain uses TRBV2 with TRBJ1-4; 8 bases are shared with TRBD1. CDR1 is SNHLY and CDR2 is FYNNEI in the germline V gene. CDR3 length: 12 residues. The ends lost 7 bases at V and 10 bases at J; junction bases unmatched: 5. Combining the CDR3 with reference TRBV2 and TRBJ1-4 gives the whole variable domain EPEVTQTPSHQVTQMGQEVILRCVPISNHLYFYWYRQILGQKVEFLVSFYNNEISEKSEIFDDQFSVERPDGSNFTLKIRSTKLEDSAMYFCASTGTGLKLFFGSGTQLSVL.

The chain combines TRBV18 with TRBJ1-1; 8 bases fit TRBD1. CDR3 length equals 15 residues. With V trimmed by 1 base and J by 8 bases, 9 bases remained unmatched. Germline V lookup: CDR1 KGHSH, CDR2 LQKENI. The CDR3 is CASSPRDRKGMEAFF. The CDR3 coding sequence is TGTGCCAGCTCACCACGGGACAGGAAAGGAATGGAAGCTTTCTTT.

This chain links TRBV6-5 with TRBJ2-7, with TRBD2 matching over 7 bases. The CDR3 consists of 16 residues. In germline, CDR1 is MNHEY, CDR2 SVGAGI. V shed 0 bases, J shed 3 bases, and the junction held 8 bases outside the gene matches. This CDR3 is CASSYSNPREGYEQYF. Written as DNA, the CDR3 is TGTGCCAGCAGTTACTCGAACCCTAGGGAGGGCTACGAGCAGTACTTC.

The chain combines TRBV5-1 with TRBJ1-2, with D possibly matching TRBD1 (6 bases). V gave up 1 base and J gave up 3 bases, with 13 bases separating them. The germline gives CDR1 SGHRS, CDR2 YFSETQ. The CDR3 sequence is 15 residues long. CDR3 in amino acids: CASSLSQDSYYGYTF. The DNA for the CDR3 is TGCGCCAGCAGCTTGTCCCAGGACAGCTACTATGGCTACACCTTC.

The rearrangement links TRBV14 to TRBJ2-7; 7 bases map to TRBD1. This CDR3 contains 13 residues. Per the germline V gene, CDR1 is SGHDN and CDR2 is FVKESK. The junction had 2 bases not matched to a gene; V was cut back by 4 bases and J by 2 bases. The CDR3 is CASSLGQTYEQYF. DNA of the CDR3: TGTGCCAGCAGCCTGGGACAGACCTACGAGCAGTACTTC.

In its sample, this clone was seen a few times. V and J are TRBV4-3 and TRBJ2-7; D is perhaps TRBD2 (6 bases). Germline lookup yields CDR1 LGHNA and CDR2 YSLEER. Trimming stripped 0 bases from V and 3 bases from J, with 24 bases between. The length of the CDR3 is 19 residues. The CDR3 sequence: CASSQDVWVGIGGFYEQYF. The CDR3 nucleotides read TGCGCCAGCAGCCAAGATGTGTGGGTGGGGATTGGGGGGTTCTACGAGCAGTACTTC.

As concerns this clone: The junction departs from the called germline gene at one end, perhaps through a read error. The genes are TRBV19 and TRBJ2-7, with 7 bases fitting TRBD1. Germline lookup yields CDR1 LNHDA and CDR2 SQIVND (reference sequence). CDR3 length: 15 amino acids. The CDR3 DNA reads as TGTGCCAGTAGTATTGCGGGCAGGGGGTCCTCCGAGCAGTACTTC. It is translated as CASSIAGRGSSEQYF.

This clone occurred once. CDR3: CASSLVFRTSEYTGELFF. The CDR3 DNA sequence: TGCGCCAGCAGCTTGGTTTTCAGGACTAGCGAATACACCGGGGAGCTGTTTTTT. This rearrangement joins TRBV5-1 to TRBJ2-2; 9 bases map to TRBD2. Trimming removed 0 bases from V and 3 bases from J; junction bases left unmatched: 9. The CDR3 sequence is 18 residues long. The germline V gene encodes CDR1 SGHRS and CDR2 YFSETQ.

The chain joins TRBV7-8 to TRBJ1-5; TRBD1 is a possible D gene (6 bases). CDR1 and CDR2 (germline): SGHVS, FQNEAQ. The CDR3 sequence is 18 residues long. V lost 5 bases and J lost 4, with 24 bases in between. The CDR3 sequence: CASSPSPEQGRGNQPQHF. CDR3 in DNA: TGTGCCAGCAGCCCGAGTCCCGAGCAGGGGCGAGGAAATCAGCCCCAGCATTTT.